This T cell receptor beta chain is drawn from a study of blood T cell repertoires in COVID-19. In the study overall: There were acute and convalescent COVID-19 samples, and they came from the United States, Italy and Spain. PBMCs, B-cell-depleted T cells, or T cells were the source of the cDNA or gDNA that made up the material.

Germline-derived CDR1 and CDR2 are GTSNPN and SVGIG (reference sequence). This CDR3 is built from 11 residues. V gave up 1 base and J gave up 7 bases, with 5 bases separating them. Study processing details: Using reference gene primer amplification, nucleated cell counts were estimated. The protocol was immunoSEQ multiplex PCR, while the TCRdb copy is restricted to in-frame clones and leaves out a portion. V and J calls plus clone size are reproduced from that table; the DNA served to infer D and trimming. Of 180,000 or so clones in the sample, around 90% were seen once. This receptor was identified in a woman aged 50 to 65 with acute or convalescent COVID-19. Sequenced input: peripheral blood. This sequence joins TRBV30 and TRBJ2-1; D unresolved. The CDR3 loop is CAWSAKNEQFF. The CDR3 DNA follows: TGTGCCTGGAGTGCTAAAAATGAGCAGTTCTTC. The whole variable domain, filled in from reference TRBV30 and TRBJ2-1, reads SQTIHQWPATLVQPVGSPLSLECTVEGTSNPNLYWYRQAAGRGLQLLFYSVGIGQISSEVPQNLSASRPQDRQFILSSKKLLLSDSGFYLCAWSAKNEQFFGPGTRLTVL.